Presented here are 17 T cell receptor beta chains from one specimen sequenced in a study of blood T cell repertoires in COVID-19. Clones were sequenced by immunoSEQ multiplex PCR, and TCRdb holds only the in-frame ones, with some missing. The table lists some 530,000 clones, more than 85% of them singletons. Sequenced sample: PBMCs or T cells enriched from blood (not recorded which). The source is a woman in her sixties who had recovered from COVID-19.

The J gene is TRBJ1-4, the V gene TRBV7-8; 9 bases align to TRBD1. Per germline, CDR1 SGHVS and CDR2 FQNEAQ. CDR3 length: 17 residues. V trimming: 1 base; J trimming: 0 bases; junction bases outside the gene matches: 3. The CDR3 loop reads CASSLDRGRTTNEKLFF. DNA of the CDR3: TGTGCCAGCAGCTTAGACAGGGGGCGAACAACTAATGAAAAACTGTTTTTT.

The V and J genes are TRBV5-1 and TRBJ2-1; D ambiguous. The CDR3 contains 14 residues. Looked up from germline, CDR1 is SGHRS and CDR2 is YFSETQ. V was trimmed by 1 base and J by 5 bases, leaving 10 bases between them. CDR3 bases: TGCGCCAGCAGCTTGAGTGGGCAGAACAATGAGCAGTTCTTC. Translating gives CASSLSGQNNEQFF. Together with reference TRBV5-1 and TRBJ2-1, the CDR3 gives the full variable domain: KAGVTQTPRYLIKTRGQQVTLSCSPISGHRSVSWYQQTPGQGLQFLFEYFSETQRNKGNFPGRFSGRQFSNSRSEMNVSTLELGDSALYLCASSLSGQNNEQFFGPGTRLTVL.

This chain joins TRBV28 and TRBJ1-5, with 10 nucleotides matching TRBD1. Losses at the gene ends were 7 bases for V and 6 bases for J; bases not matched to a gene: 9. Germline assignment: CDR1 MDHEN and CDR2 SYDVKM. The CDR3 is 15 residues long. The CDR3 DNA sequence: TGTGCCAGCACCTATGAGGGACAGGGGACTCAGCCCCAGCATTTT. Translated: CASTYEGQGTQPQHF.

V and J are TRBV18 and TRBJ2-3, with D uncertain. V was shortened by 3 bases and J by 8 bases, with 15 bases between the two germline ends. The CDR3 consists of 14 residues. Germline values: CDR1 KGHSH, CDR2 LQKENI. The CDR3 is CASSPSVSPPTQYF. CDR3 coding DNA: TGTGCCAGCTCACCTTCTGTTTCCCCTCCTACGCAGTATTTT.

The rearrangement links TRBV27 to TRBJ1-6; tentatively, D is TRBD1 (6 bases). Germline loops: CDR1 MNHEY, CDR2 SMNVEV (reference sequence). This CDR3 contains 17 residues. Trimming removed 0 bases at V and 6 bases at J, with 15 bases between. CDR3 sequence: CASSLSGAGAPNSPLHF. CDR3 coding DNA: TGTGCCAGCAGTTTATCAGGGGCAGGGGCTCCTAATTCACCCCTCCACTTT.

V and J are TRBV30 and TRBJ1-5, with 7 bases identical to TRBD1. Germline-derived CDR1 and CDR2 are GTSNPN and SVGIG (reference sequence). Trimming cost V 1 base and J 5 bases; bases outside gene matches: 2. The CDR3 extends over 13 amino acids. Here the CDR3 reads CAWSGQGYQPQHF. In DNA, the CDR3 is TGTGCCTGGAGTGGACAGGGCTATCAGCCCCAGCATTTT.

The rearrangement links TRBV19 to TRBJ1-1; TRBD1 aligns across 11 bases. CDR1 LNHDA and CDR2 SQIVND come from the germline V gene (reference sequence). The CDR3 has 16 amino acids. Trimming at V came to 6 bases and at J to 5 bases, leaving 11 bases not matched to a gene. The CDR3 DNA follows: TGTGCCAGTAGGGGGATGGACAGGGGGCGTAGGACTGAAGCTTTCTTT. It specifies CASRGMDRGRRTEAFF.

The rearrangement joins TRBV9 to TRBJ2-5; 9 bases align to TRBD2. Germline trimming cut 0 bases from V and 4 bases from J; bases unmatched to any gene: 4. The CDR3 spans 15 residues. From germline, CDR1 is SGDLS and CDR2 YYNGEE. The CDR3 DNA reads as TGTGCCAGCAGCGTAGAGGCGGGGGGGCGAGAGACCCAGTACTTC. Protein sequence: CASSVEAGGRETQYF.

The rearrangement links TRBV5-1 to TRBJ1-6, with D perhaps matching TRBD1 (6 bases). The CDR3 covers 17 residues. Germline loops: CDR1 SGHRS, CDR2 YFSETQ. Trimming shortened V by 4 bases and J by 6 bases, and 20 bases separated the two germline ends. CDR3 loop: CASSLLPGQTSNSPLHF. The CDR3 region has the DNA TGCGCCAGCAGCCTACTTCCCGGACAGACGTCTAATTCACCCCTCCACTTT.

The V and J genes are TRBV5-5 and TRBJ2-3; TRBD2 matches at 11 bases. CDR1 SGHKS and CDR2 YYEKEE come from the germline V gene (reference sequence). The trim removed 6 bases at V and 7 bases at J, leaving 10 bases unmatched. The CDR3 has 15 residues. The CDR3, as DNA: TGTGCCAGCAACCTGGGGACTAGCGGAATTAATACGCAGTATTTT. It codes for CASNLGTSGINTQYF.

In the case of this clone: This specimen includes other DNA sequences encoding the same CDR3. V and J are TRBV5-4 and TRBJ2-3; tentatively, D is TRBD1 (6 bases). Per germline, CDR1 SGHNT and CDR2 YYREEE (reference sequence). Trimming left V 4 bases short and J 1 base short, with 10 bases between. The CDR3 is 14 amino acids. The CDR3 DNA follows: TGTGCCAGCAGCCCGGACAGAGGCACAGATACGCAGTATTTT. Translating it yields CASSPDRGTDTQYF.

The chain has TRBV30 and TRBJ1-5; 8 positions agree with TRBD1. With 3 bases clipped from V and 7 bases from J, the junction kept 8 bases outside the gene matches. The V gene's germline CDR1 is GTSNPN and CDR2 SVGIG (reference sequence). The CDR3 loop spans 14 amino acids. The CDR3, as DNA: TGTGCCTGGAGCGGACAGGGTTTGGGACAGCCCCAGCATTTT. Translating it yields CAWSGQGLGQPQHF.

The chain is built from TRBV11-2 and TRBJ2-7, with 7 nucleotides matching TRBD1. Trimming at V came to 5 bases and at J to 3 bases, leaving 4 bases not matched to a gene. The CDR3 is 13 amino acids. Germline values: CDR1 SGHAT, CDR2 FQNNGV. The CDR3 DNA sequence: TGTGCCAGCAGCCTGACAGGGCACTACGAGCAGTACGTC. Translated: CASSLTGHYEQYV.

The rearrangement joins TRBV19 to TRBJ1-2; no clear D. V lost 8 bases and J 0 bases, leaving 7 bases between the germline ends. Germline CDR1 LNHDA, CDR2 SQIVND (reference sequence). This CDR3 region has 12 residues. The CDR3 DNA follows: TGTGCCAGTCTCGCGGCTAACTATGGCTACACCTTC. It is translated as CASLAANYGYTF.

The rearrangement uses TRBV4-1 and TRBJ2-2; D call uncertain. Germline CDR1 reads MGHRA; CDR2 reads YSYEKL. This CDR3 spans 14 amino acids. Trimming took off 1 base at V and 4 bases at J, with 7 bases between the two ends. DNA of the CDR3: TGCGCCAGCAGCCAAGGGCAAACCACCGGGGAGCTGTTTTTT. Amino acid sequence: CASSQGQTTGELFF.

The chain recombines TRBV11-2 with TRBJ1-2, with 7 bases aligning to TRBD1. Germline assignment: CDR1 SGHAT and CDR2 FQNNGV. V lost 5 bases and J lost 5; bases outside the gene matches: 5. The CDR3 is made up of 13 amino acids. The CDR3 spells CASSRPGQYGYTF. The CDR3 DNA is TGTGCCAGCAGCCGTCCGGGACAGTATGGCTACACCTTC.

The chain is built from TRBV6-5 and TRBJ2-7; 9 bases line up with TRBD1. With 6 bases clipped from V and 2 bases from J, the junction kept 8 bases outside the gene matches. Per the germline V gene, CDR1 is MNHEY and CDR2 is SVGAGI. The CDR3 spans 15 residues. The CDR3 loop is CASSPGTGWTYEQYV. The CDR3 nucleotides read TGTGCCAGCAGCCCAGGGACAGGGTGGACCTACGAGCAGTACGTC.